Listed here are 3 T cell receptor beta chains from one sample, sequenced in a study of Ad26.COV2.S vaccination and SARS-CoV-2 variants (dated by TCRdb to the early 2020s). This specimen's treatment or condition label, per the study, means: 19 received Ad26.COV2.S at low or high dose, single or two shots; roughly five received placebo; per-sample allocation not given. Repertoires of vaccine and placebo recipients were sequenced from samples collected on day 63 after the first injection. Receptor libraries were prepared by the immunoSEQ multiplex PCR assay. TCRdb re-hosts the immuneACCESS table, in-frame sequences only. Its copies lack some clones; in the studies checked, an unresolved V gene accounts for under half of them, and the cause for the rest is not known. The sample has about 320,000 clones on record, 85% to 90% of them singletons. 1.9% of the sample belongs to the ten largest clones. This specimen consisted of peripheral blood, obtained in a trial of Ad26.COV2.S vaccine versus placebo. These receptor sequences come from a person aged 18-60 years who received the Ad26.COV2.S COVID-19 vaccine or a placebo.

The rearrangement joins TRBV12-5 to TRBJ1-1; D perhaps matches TRBD1 (6 bases). The CDR3 spans 13 residues. The germline V gene encodes CDR1 LGHNT and CDR2 FRNRAP. V lost 7 bases and J lost 1, with 10 bases in between. The CDR3 region is CASVVQGNTEAFF. The CDR3 DNA is TGTGCTAGTGTCGTACAGGGGAACACTGAAGCTTTCTTT.

The chain recombines TRBV18 with TRBJ2-7, with 16 bases matching TRBD2. Germline V CDR1 and CDR2: KGHSH, LQKENI. V dropped 0 bases and J dropped 1; count of bases not matched to a gene: 3. The CDR3 covers 18 residues. The CDR3 loop reads CASSPPGLAGGNSYEQYF. DNA for the CDR3: TGTGCCAGCTCACCACCGGGACTAGCGGGGGGGAATTCCTACGAGCAGTACTTC.

J is TRBJ2-3 and V is TRBV19, with unresolved D. The CDR3 has 12 amino acids. Germline lookup yields CDR1 LNHDA and CDR2 SQIVND (reference sequence). The V and J ends lost 5 bases and 4 bases respectively, with 7 bases between them. CDR3 sequence reads: CASSAQSDTQYF. The CDR3 bases are TGTGCCAGTAGTGCCCAGTCAGATACGCAGTATTTT.